This T cell receptor (beta chain) is drawn from a study of STAT5B mutations in CD4+ large granular lymphocyte leukemia. About the research overall: CD8+ depletion followed by anti-CD4 microbead selection was applied to cryopreserved cells.

The table came from immunoSEQ multiplex PCR; TCRdb's copy has only in-frame clones and leaves some out. This table holds thousands of clones, roughly 91% found once. The germline V and J ends were trimmed by 10 bases and 4 bases, with 20 bases remaining between them. Germline V gives CDR1 SNHLY, CDR2 FYNNEI. The CDR3 is 14 amino acids. Sequencing input: PBMCs. V gene TRBV2 combines with J gene TRBJ2-7; possible D gene TRBD2, 5 bases. This clonotype was obtained from an older woman with CD4+ T-cell large granular lymphocyte leukemia. CDR3 sequence reads: CATKLEGIPYEQYF. The CDR3 bases are TGTGCCACCAAATTAGAGGGAATACCGTACGAGCAGTACTTC.